This T cell receptor (beta chain) was captured in a study of blood T cell repertoires in COVID-19. Across the whole study: There were acute and convalescent COVID-19 samples, and they came from the United States, Italy and Spain. PBMCs, B-cell-depleted T cells, or T cells were the source of the cDNA or gDNA that made up the material.

This CDR3 is 15 amino acids long. Germline CDR1 is LNHDA and CDR2 is SQIVND (reference sequence). V lost 3 bases to trimming and J lost 4 bases, with 15 bases between them. Authors' processing steps: Quantification of nucleated cells was approximated via reference gene primer amplification. Clones were sequenced by immunoSEQ multiplex PCR, and TCRdb holds only the in-frame ones, with some missing. V and J calls and clone size are those listed in that table; D and trimming were worked out from the DNA. The sample includes 200,000 to 250,000 clones, 80% of them seen just once. Clinical histories supplied by participants themselves formed the basis of cohort assignment.

This clonotype was obtained from a woman aged 40 to 50 with acute COVID-19. Sequencing input: PBMCs or T cells enriched from blood (not recorded which). This chain uses TRBV19 with TRBJ1-2; D might be TRBD1 (5 bases). CDR3 amino acids: CASSMITDNLYGYTF. CDR3 bases: TGTGCCAGTAGTATGATCACGGACAACCTCTATGGCTACACCTTC.